This entry lists 27 T cell receptor beta chains sequenced from one sample in a study of blood T cell repertoires in COVID-19. Produced via immunoSEQ multiplex PCR; TCRdb's table is partial and in-frame only. The sample carries more than 150,000 clones, around 80% recorded once. The sequencing input was peripheral blood. The source is a woman in her fifties or sixties with acute or convalescent COVID-19.

The rearrangement uses TRBV11-1 and TRBJ2-5; no definite D call. This CDR3 is built from 13 residues. The V end lost 4 bases, the J end lost 5 bases, and 11 bases lay between the germline ends. Per the germline V gene, CDR1 is SGHAT and CDR2 is FQDESV (reference sequence). DNA of the CDR3: TGTGCCAGCAGCTCTGCGCGGAAGGAGACCCAGTACTTC. Its translation is CASSSARKETQYF.

The rearrangement links TRBV24-1 to TRBJ2-3; TRBD1 agrees at 7 bases. CDR3 length: 15 residues. J lost 1 base, V lost 4 bases, and 4 bases had no gene match. CDR1 and CDR2 from the germline V gene are KGHDR and SFDVKD. The CDR3 here is CATSETGQGTDTQYF. CDR3 bases: TGTGCCACCAGTGAGACTGGACAGGGCACAGATACGCAGTATTTT.

The V gene is TRBV2, the J gene TRBJ1-2; TRBD1 might be the D (6 bases). CDR1 and CDR2 (germline): SNHLY, FYNNEI. This CDR3 comprises 13 residues. Trimming cost V 6 bases and J 2 bases, with 10 bases left between them. The CDR3 DNA is TGTGCCAGCAGCCAAACAGGGAACTATGGCTACACCTTC. The encoded protein is CASSQTGNYGYTF.

The V and J genes are TRBV10-2 and TRBJ2-1; perhaps TRBD2 as D (5 bases). The V and J ends lost 1 base and 6 bases respectively, with 7 bases between them. The germline CDR1 and CDR2 sequences are WSHSY and SAAADI. CDR3 length equals 13 residues. The CDR3, as DNA: TGCGCCAGCAGTGAGTGGCTAGCCAATGAGCAGTTCTTC. This sequence encodes CASSEWLANEQFF.

This clone was seen only once. This chain links TRBV11-2 with TRBJ2-5; 8 bases fit TRBD2. CDR1 is SGHAT, CDR2 FQNNGV, per germline. The V and J ends lost 6 bases and 4 bases, in that order; junction bases with no gene match: 22. This CDR3 has 19 amino acids. CDR3 sequence reads: CASSRSKSSGGLRGETQYF. CDR3 coding DNA: TGTGCCAGCAGTCGGAGTAAATCCAGCGGGGGTTTAAGAGGAGAGACCCAGTACTTC. Full variable domain (rest looked up from reference TRBV11-2 and TRBJ2-5): EAGVAQSPRYKIIEKRQSVAFWCNPISGHATLYWYQQILGQGPKLLIQFQNNGVVDDSQLPKDRFSAERLKGVDSTLKIQPAKLEDSAVYLCASSRSKSSGGLRGETQYFGPGTRLLVL.

The rearrangement uses TRBV30 and TRBJ2-1; D is unclear. The CDR3 runs to 13 residues. Trimming removed 5 bases from V and 0 bases from J, with 8 bases in between. CDR1 is GTSNPN and CDR2 is SVGIG in the germline V gene (reference sequence). The CDR3 spells CAWGVDSYNEQFF. In DNA, the CDR3 is TGTGCCTGGGGGGTAGACTCCTACAATGAGCAGTTCTTC.

V gene TRBV7-3 combines with J gene TRBJ2-2; 8 nucleotides agree with TRBD2. The V gene's germline CDR1 is SGHTA and CDR2 FQGTGA. The CDR3 consists of 14 residues. The V gene end was trimmed by 3 bases and the J gene end by 9 bases; junction bases not matched to a gene: 6. CDR3 coding DNA: TGTGCCAGCAGCTTTGGGCGGGGGGCCCGGGAGCTGTTTTTT. Protein sequence: CASSFGRGARELFF.

This chain joins TRBV12-5 and TRBJ2-2; TRBD1 is a possible D gene (6 bases). The ends were cut back, 0 bases at V and 1 base at J, with 9 bases in the middle. The CDR3 totals 16 residues. The germline gives CDR1 LGHNT, CDR2 FRNRAP. CDR3: CASGLVVRGNTGELFF. CDR3 nucleotides: TGTGCTAGTGGTTTGGTAGTCAGGGGGAACACCGGGGAGCTGTTTTTT.

The J gene is TRBJ2-3, the V gene TRBV5-1; TRBD1 is a possible D gene (6 bases). Germline V gene sequence: CDR1 SGHRS, CDR2 YFSETQ. This CDR3 has 15 amino acids. V was trimmed by 4 bases and J by 0 bases, leaving 12 bases between them. The CDR3 DNA is TGCGCCAGCAGCCCGCCAGGGGCCAGCACAGATACGCAGTATTTT. This encodes CASSPPGASTDTQYF.

This chain links TRBV4-3 with TRBJ1-6, with 8 bases that match TRBD1. The CDR3 spans 14 residues. Germline CDR1 reads LGHNA; CDR2 reads YSLEER. V lost 4 bases, J lost 12 bases, and 8 bases stayed unmatched. The CDR3 DNA reads TGCGCCAGCAGCCCCGGACAGGGTACTAGACCCCTCCACTTT. Protein sequence: CASSPGQGTRPLHF.

The chain couples TRBV15 to TRBJ1-5, with unresolved D. Between the trimmed V and J ends, which lost 5 bases and 0 bases, there was a span of 8 bases. The germline V gene has CDR1 LNHNV and CDR2 YYDKDF (reference sequence). The CDR3 has 14 amino acids. The CDR3 region is CATSERASNQPQHF. The CDR3 DNA is TGTGCCACCAGCGAGCGGGCTAGCAATCAGCCCCAGCATTTT.

The V and J genes are TRBV6-5 and TRBJ1-3; D is possibly TRBD1 (5 bases). Germline CDR1 is MNHEY and CDR2 is SVGAGI. Trimming took 5 bases from V and 0 from J, leaving 11 bases between them. The length of the CDR3 is 15 residues. CDR3 loop: CASSQGADSGNTIYF. The CDR3 bases are TGTGCCAGCAGTCAGGGCGCAGACTCTGGAAACACCATATATTTT.

This clone has just a few counts. This rearrangement joins TRBV19 to TRBJ1-1; 8 bases are shared with TRBD1. Germline CDR1 reads LNHDA; CDR2 reads SQIVND (reference sequence). The CDR3 totals 14 residues. With 4 bases clipped from V and 1 base from J, the junction kept 2 bases outside the gene matches. CDR3 nucleotides: TGTGCCAGTAGTACGGACAGGGCGAACACTGAAGCTTTCTTT. Translated: CASSTDRANTEAFF.

V gene TRBV7-8 combines with J gene TRBJ1-1; D ambiguous. Per germline, CDR1 SGHVS and CDR2 FQNEAQ. Trimming left V 1 base short and J 1 base short, with 7 bases between. The CDR3 is 14 amino acids. This CDR3 is CASSLVNWNTEAFF. For the CDR3, the DNA is TGTGCCAGCAGCTTAGTAAATTGGAACACTGAAGCTTTCTTT.

This clone was detected only once. This sequence joins TRBV5-1 and TRBJ2-2; weak D call: TRBD2 (6 bases). The CDR3 consists of 14 residues. The ends were cut back, 7 bases at V and 3 bases at J, with 13 bases in the middle. The germline CDR1 and CDR2 sequences are SGHRS and YFSETQ. The CDR3 DNA reads TGCGCCAGCTCGCGGGAACTATACACCGGGGAGCTGTTTTTT. This gives the protein CASSRELYTGELFF.

V and J are TRBV2 and TRBJ2-7, with D perhaps matching TRBD2 (6 bases). The CDR3 is 14 amino acids. CDR1 and CDR2 from the germline V gene are SNHLY and FYNNEI. The V gene lost 4 bases and the J gene lost 1 base, with 11 bases spanning the gap. This CDR3 reads CASSGHGGSYEQYF. In DNA form, the CDR3 reads TGTGCCAGCAGTGGCCACGGAGGGTCCTACGAGCAGTACTTC.

This chain joins TRBV28 and TRBJ2-7, with 9 positions matching TRBD1. Per germline, CDR1 MDHEN and CDR2 SYDVKM. The ends lost 10 bases at V and 4 bases at J; junction bases unmatched: 8. The CDR3 spans 13 residues. The CDR3 nucleotides read TGTGCCATCGGACAGGGGCATCTTTACGAGCAGTACTTC. This gives the protein CAIGQGHLYEQYF.

This chain joins TRBV3-1 (or the pseudogene TRBV3-2) and TRBJ2-7, with 7 bases fitting TRBD1. This CDR3 has 14 residues. CDR1 is LGHDT, CDR2 YNNKEL, per germline (reference sequence). V gave up 4 bases and J gave up 3 bases; unmatched junction bases: 6. CDR3 sequence: CASSPRGLIYEQYF. The CDR3 nucleotides read TGTGCCAGCAGCCCCAGGGGGTTAATCTACGAGCAGTACTTC.

The chain is built from TRBV4-2 and TRBJ2-1; 7 bases line up with TRBD2. CDR1 and CDR2 from the germline V gene are LGHNA and YNFKEQ. V lost 1 base and J lost 15; bases outside the gene matches: 15. The CDR3 contains 15 residues. Here the CDR3 DNA reads TGTGCCAGCAGCCAAGTCGGATTCGAGGGAGGGCTTTTGTTCTTC. Protein: CASSQVGFEGGLLFF.

This clone occurred once. This chain joins TRBV4-1 and TRBJ1-2; D uncertain. The CDR3 extends over 13 amino acids. Germline loops: CDR1 MGHRA, CDR2 YSYEKL. Trimming took 1 base from V and 8 from J, leaving 11 bases between them. The CDR3 sequence is CASSQAHREGYTF. The CDR3 DNA reads TGCGCCAGCAGCCAAGCGCACCGCGAGGGCTACACCTTC.

The chain has TRBV2 and TRBJ1-2; D remains unclear. Germline lookup yields CDR1 SNHLY and CDR2 FYNNEI. The CDR3 totals 13 residues. V was cut by 7 bases and J by 6 bases, with 15 bases left in between. CDR3 bases: TGTGCCAGCAAAGCTTTCGGGTCGGATGGCTACACCTTC. Its protein product is CASKAFGSDGYTF.

This chain links TRBV5-1 with TRBJ2-7, with a possible D match to TRBD2 (6 bases). Germline CDR1 SGHRS, CDR2 YFSETQ. This CDR3 region has 14 residues. V was shortened by 0 bases and J by 3 bases, with 10 bases between the two germline ends. The CDR3, as DNA: TGCGCCAGCAGCTTGGTTGGAGGGAGCTACGAGCAGTACTTC. Translation gives CASSLVGGSYEQYF.

The rearrangement uses TRBV2 and TRBJ2-1, with 13 nucleotides matching TRBD2. After removal of 2 bases from V and 2 bases from J, the junction contained 3 bases not matched to a gene. Germline V gives CDR1 SNHLY, CDR2 FYNNEI. The CDR3 contains 17 residues. The CDR3 region is CASSETSGGEPYNEQFF. The CDR3 region has the DNA TGTGCCAGCAGTGAAACTAGCGGGGGGGAGCCCTACAATGAGCAGTTCTTC. Looking up the rest from reference TRBV2 and TRBJ2-1 gives the full variable domain: EPEVTQTPSHQVTQMGQEVILRCVPISNHLYFYWYRQILGQKVEFLVSFYNNEISEKSEIFDDQFSVERPDGSNFTLKIRSTKLEDSAMYFCASSETSGGEPYNEQFFGPGTRLTVL.

The sample holds a few counts of this clone. The chain carries TRBV7-3 and TRBJ1-2; D is ambiguous. V dropped 5 bases and J dropped 2 bases, with 9 bases sitting between them. The CDR3 has 13 residues. Germline values: CDR1 SGHTA, CDR2 FQGTGA. Here the CDR3 DNA reads TGTGCCAGCAGCCCCGACGGGAACTATGGCTACACCTTC. Protein: CASSPDGNYGYTF.

The chain joins TRBV19 to TRBJ2-3; TRBD2 matches at 11 bases. The CDR3 extends over 18 amino acids. Trimming cost V 4 bases and J 2 bases; bases outside gene matches: 11. The V gene's germline CDR1 is LNHDA and CDR2 SQIVND (reference sequence). The CDR3 loop reads CASSRPLASGRFTDTQYF. CDR3 nucleotides: TGTGCCAGTAGTAGACCTCTGGCTAGCGGGAGGTTCACAGATACGCAGTATTTT.

This rearrangement joins TRBV5-5 to TRBJ2-1, with 7 nucleotides matching TRBD2. Trimming took 4 bases from V and 4 from J; bases not matched to a gene: 5. This CDR3 region has 14 residues. CDR1 is SGHKS and CDR2 is YYEKEE in the germline V gene (reference sequence). The CDR3 DNA is TGTGCCAGCAGCCCGGGACTACTTTACAATGAGCAGTTCTTC. As protein: CASSPGLLYNEQFF.

This clone was counted only a few times. The rearrangement links TRBV2 to TRBJ1-4; 8 bases are a match to TRBD1. The CDR3 runs to 14 residues. CDR1 is SNHLY and CDR2 is FYNNEI in the germline V gene. V lost 6 bases to trimming and J lost 10 bases; unmatched junction nucleotides: 10. CDR3 sequence: CASRDREEVGKLFF. CDR3 DNA sequence: TGTGCCAGCAGGGACAGGGAGGAAGTCGGAAAACTGTTTTTT.